Each of the 17 T cell receptor beta chains below was sequenced from the same sample in a study of T cell changes during pregnancy in multiple sclerosis. TCRdb's copy holds only in-frame clones and misses some; the assay was immunoSEQ multiplex PCR. This table has about 71,000 clones, roughly 92% appearing once. The sample consisted of peripheral blood, taken in the third trimester of pregnancy. Every receptor here comes from a female donor with multiple sclerosis, enrolled in a pregnancy study.

This clone was observed a single time. The chain is built from TRBV2 and TRBJ2-1; unclear D gene. V dropped 5 bases and J dropped 5 bases, with 4 bases sitting between them. Germline V gene sequence: CDR1 SNHLY, CDR2 FYNNEI. The CDR3 is made up of 11 amino acids. In DNA, the CDR3 is TGTGCCAGCAGTATTAACAATGAGCAGTTCTTC. Its translation is CASSINNEQFF.

V and J are TRBV5-6 and TRBJ2-2, with a possible D match to TRBD1 (6 bases). Looked up from germline, CDR1 is SGHDT and CDR2 is YYEEEE. This CDR3 has 15 amino acids. The V and J ends lost 4 bases and 6 bases respectively, with 16 bases between them. The chain's CDR3 is CASSTTGTTAGELFF. For the CDR3, the DNA is TGTGCCAGCAGCACAACAGGGACGACGGCCGGGGAGCTGTTTTTT.

The J gene is TRBJ1-5, the V gene TRBV11-2, with 7 positions matching TRBD1. J was trimmed by 7 bases and V by 5 bases; bases with no gene match: 8. CDR3 size: 14 residues. Germline V gene sequence: CDR1 SGHAT, CDR2 FQNNGV. The CDR3 region is CASSPVQGRQPQHF. CDR3 nucleotides: TGTGCCAGCAGCCCGGTACAGGGGCGCCAGCCCCAGCATTTT.

This rearrangement joins TRBV6-6 to TRBJ2-3, with 7 bases fitting TRBD1. Germline CDR1 and CDR2: MNHNY and SVGAGI (reference sequence). V shed 6 bases, J shed 3 bases, and the junction held 12 bases outside the gene matches. The CDR3 is 16 amino acids. CDR3 sequence reads: CASRGSGTAYTDTQYF. DNA of the CDR3: TGTGCCAGCAGGGGCTCCGGGACAGCATATACAGATACGCAGTATTTT.

The V and J genes are TRBV27 and TRBJ2-3, with 7 nucleotides matching TRBD2. With 3 bases clipped from V and 2 bases from J, the junction kept 5 bases outside the gene matches. The CDR3 loop spans 15 amino acids. Germline V gives CDR1 MNHEY, CDR2 SMNVEV (reference sequence). Here the CDR3 reads CASSFGTMNTDTQYF. The CDR3 coding sequence is TGTGCCAGCAGTTTTGGGACTATGAACACAGATACGCAGTATTTT.

The V call is TRBV29-1, the J call TRBJ2-1, with 10 bases lining up with TRBD2. The CDR3 sequence is 14 residues long. J was trimmed by 3 bases and V by 3 bases; bases with no gene match: 2. Germline assignment: CDR1 SQVTM and CDR2 ANQGSEA. The CDR3 is CSVDRTSGYNEQFF. In nucleotides, the CDR3 is TGCAGCGTTGATCGGACTAGCGGCTACAATGAGCAGTTCTTC.

V gene TRBV10-3 combines with J gene TRBJ1-5; TRBD1 agrees at 8 bases. Looked up from germline, CDR1 is ENHRY and CDR2 is SYGVKD. The junction had 3 bases not matched to a gene; V was cut back by 0 bases and J by 5 bases. This CDR3 has 15 residues. The CDR3 bases are TGTGCCATCAGTGAGTCTGCAGGGGGCTATCAGCCCCAGCATTTT. As protein: CAISESAGGYQPQHF.

The table lists this clone with a count of one. The chain is built from TRBV5-6 and TRBJ1-2; TRBD1 matches at 11 bases. V shed 4 bases, J shed 3 bases, and the junction held 5 bases outside the gene matches. CDR3 length: 15 amino acids. Germline CDR1 reads SGHDT; CDR2 reads YYEEEE. CDR3 in amino acids: CASSPRTGGDYGYTF. The DNA of the CDR3 is TGTGCCAGCAGCCCCAGGACAGGGGGCGACTATGGCTACACCTTC. The whole variable domain, filled in from reference TRBV5-6 and TRBJ1-2, reads DAGVTQSPTHLIKTRGQQVTLRCSPKSGHDTVSWYQQALGQGPQFIFQYYEEEERQRGNFPDRFSGHQFPNYSSELNVNALLLGDSALYLCASSPRTGGDYGYTFGSGTRLTVV.

J is TRBJ2-7 and V is TRBV7-9; weak D call: TRBD1 (6 bases). This CDR3 is built from 14 residues. From germline, CDR1 is SEHNR and CDR2 FQNEAQ (reference sequence). V gave up 7 bases and J gave up 2 bases, with 15 bases separating them. The CDR3 nucleotides are TGTGCCAGCAACGACAGGAAAGGTCCCTACGAGCAGTACTTC. Its protein product is CASNDRKGPYEQYF.

The V and J genes are TRBV7-3 and TRBJ2-7; TRBD2 might be the D (5 bases). The CDR3 loop spans 15 amino acids. V was clipped by 3 bases and J by 3 bases, with 15 bases between them. Germline V gene sequence: CDR1 SGHTA, CDR2 FQGTGA. CDR3: CASSLASGKGYEQYF. The CDR3 coding sequence is TGTGCCAGCAGCTTGGCCTCGGGGAAGGGCTACGAGCAGTACTTC.

This sequence joins TRBV27 and TRBJ2-7; possibly TRBD2 for D (5 bases). The germline V and J ends were trimmed by 4 bases and 0 bases, with 13 bases remaining between them. CDR1 is MNHEY and CDR2 is SMNVEV in the germline V gene (reference sequence). The CDR3 totals 15 residues. CDR3 amino acids: CASSSPQRISYEQYF. The CDR3 region has the DNA TGTGCCAGCAGTTCCCCCCAGCGGATCTCCTACGAGCAGTACTTC.

This clone was detected only a few times. The chain links TRBV18 to TRBJ1-1, with no clear D. Germline CDR1 is KGHSH and CDR2 is LQKENI. This CDR3 is built from 15 residues. V was trimmed by 0 bases and J by 0 bases, leaving 8 bases between them. The CDR3 bases are TGTGCCAGCTCACCACCGAGGGCCATGAACACTGAAGCTTTCTTT. Encoded protein: CASSPPRAMNTEAFF.

This sequence joins TRBV6-1 and TRBJ2-6, with D tentatively TRBD2 (5 bases). The CDR3 totals 14 residues. V shed 8 bases and J shed 1 base, with 9 bases lying between them. Germline CDR1 reads MNHNS; CDR2 reads SASEGT. CDR3 region: CASETGSGANVLTF. The DNA of the CDR3 is TGTGCCAGCGAGACGGGATCTGGGGCCAACGTCCTGACTTTC.

The V and J genes are TRBV11-2 and TRBJ2-3, with 9 bases aligning to TRBD1. This CDR3 is 15 amino acids long. J gave up 4 bases and V 5 bases, and 7 bases lay outside the gene matches. Germline lookup yields CDR1 SGHAT and CDR2 FQNNGV. Here the CDR3 reads CASSPWDRESDTQYF. CDR3 nucleotide sequence: TGTGCCAGCAGCCCTTGGGACAGGGAATCAGATACGCAGTATTTT.

A single count supports this clone. The chain has TRBV5-5 and TRBJ2-5; weak D call: TRBD2 (5 bases). Germline V lookup: CDR1 SGHKS, CDR2 YYEKEE (reference sequence). Trimming left V 1 base short and J 4 bases short, with 11 bases between. This CDR3 has 14 residues. This chain's CDR3 is CASSLSRGAETQYF. CDR3 nucleotides: TGTGCCAGCAGCTTGTCACGGGGTGCAGAGACCCAGTACTTC.

The J gene is TRBJ2-1, the V gene TRBV29-1, with D perhaps TRBD1 (6 bases). Germline V lookup: CDR1 SQVTM, CDR2 ANQGSEA. This CDR3 spans 14 amino acids. V was pared by 7 bases and J by 7 bases, with 20 bases between. CDR3 loop: CSAMLGGRGNEQFF. In DNA form, the CDR3 reads TGCAGCGCAATGCTTGGGGGAAGGGGGAATGAGCAGTTCTTC.

The chain uses TRBV9 and TRBJ2-3; 14 nucleotides agree with TRBD2. J lost 0 bases, V lost 3 bases, and 6 bases had no gene match. Per germline, CDR1 SGDLS and CDR2 YYNGEE. The CDR3 contains 18 residues. CDR3 amino acids: CASSAGLAGGPSTDTQYF. CDR3 nucleotides: TGTGCCAGCAGCGCCGGACTAGCGGGAGGCCCTAGCACAGATACGCAGTATTTT.